The 15 T cell receptor beta chains below were found in one sample sequenced in a study of T cell repertoires in cytomegalovirus infection. MiXCR, run by TCRdb on the reads, gives a single entry per CDR3 protein. The sample includes approximately 600,000 distinct CDR3 sequences, under 45% of them seen just once. No antigen has been identified for these receptors. The input for sequencing was cultured PBMCs, taken from culture after CMV antigen stimulation. The receptors stem from a human donor in good health (CMV status not recorded). Some clones in this sample may be carry-over from other donors' samples.

The chain is built from TRBV7-2 and TRBJ2-3, with D maybe TRBD2 (6 bases). Trimming shortened V by 2 bases and J by 1 base, and 10 bases separated the two germline ends. This CDR3 has 15 residues. CDR1 and CDR2 (germline): SGHTA, FQGNSA. CDR3 bases: TGTGCCAGCAGCTTATTAGCGGTTCGCACAGATACGCAGTATTTT. Encoded protein: CASSLLAVRTDTQYF.

As to this clonotype: This CDR3 fails to terminate in the conserved phenylalanine or tryptophan, so it likely reflects a read error. CDR3 DNA sequence: TGTGCCAGCAGCGACAGGGGTTATACAGATACGCAGTATTTG. Translated, it gives CASSDRGYTDTQYL. The chain carries TRBV6-1 and TRBJ2-3; 8 bases fit TRBD1. Germline CDR1 and CDR2: MNHNS and SASEGT. The CDR3 is 14 amino acids. V lost 6 bases to trimming and J lost 3 bases; unmatched junction nucleotides: 5.

The chain is built from TRBV27 and TRBJ1-4; D gene uncertain. CDR1 MNHEY and CDR2 SMNVEV come from the germline V gene (reference sequence). V shed 2 bases and J shed 6 bases, with 19 bases lying between them. The CDR3 extends over 17 amino acids. CDR3 amino acids: CASSLKMGRQKDEKLFF. CDR3 coding DNA: TGTGCCAGCAGTTTAAAGATGGGTCGGCAGAAGGATGAAAAACTGTTTTTT.

This clonotype was counted a few times. The V call is TRBV12-3 or TRBV12-4, the J call TRBJ2-1; the D gene could be TRBD1 or TRBD2 (5 bases each). CDR3 length: 14 amino acids. V lost 6 bases and J 0 bases, leaving 9 bases between the germline ends. In nucleotides, the CDR3 is TGTGCCAGCAGACGGGACCGCTCCTACAATGAGCAGTTCTTC. It specifies CASRRDRSYNEQFF.

The sample holds a few counts of this clonotype. The CDR3 region is CASSFGQGDSNQPQHF. The DNA of the CDR3 is TGTGCCAGCAGCTTTGGACAGGGGGACAGCAATCAGCCCCAGCATTTT. The rearrangement links TRBV7-8 to TRBJ1-5, with 10 bases matching TRBD1. The junction had 3 bases not matched to a gene; V was cut back by 3 bases and J by 1 base. Germline CDR1 SGHVS, CDR2 FQNEAQ. This CDR3 region has 16 residues. The entire variable domain, with the rest obtained from reference TRBV7-8 and TRBJ1-5, is as follows: GAGVSQSPRYKVAKRGQDVALRCDPISGHVSLFWYQQALGQGPEFLTYFQNEAQLDKSGLPSDRFFAERPEGSVSTLKIQRTQQEDSAVYLCASSFGQGDSNQPQHFGDGTRLSIL.

This rearrangement joins TRBV29-1 to TRBJ2-5; 8 bases line up with TRBD2. Germline CDR1 SQVTM, CDR2 ANQGSEA. This CDR3 is built from 14 residues. Trimming at V came to 1 base and at J to 4 bases, leaving 5 bases not matched to a gene. The CDR3 here is CSVEGLAGAETQYF. CDR3 in DNA: TGCAGCGTTGAAGGGCTAGCGGGCGCAGAGACCCAGTACTTC.

This clonotype was seen at least ten times. V gene TRBV7-2 combines with J gene TRBJ2-1; D is undetermined. The CDR3 loop spans 11 amino acids. Germline loops: CDR1 SGHTA, CDR2 FQGNSA. Trimming removed 1 base at V and 9 bases at J, with 4 bases between. CDR3 nucleotides: TGTGCCAGCAGCTTAGTTGGTGAGCAGTTCTTC. It yields the protein CASSLVGEQFF.

The chain uses TRBV5-4 and TRBJ1-2; TRBD1 aligns across 10 bases. This CDR3 has 14 residues. J lost 5 bases, V lost 6 bases, and 7 bases had no gene match. Germline lookup yields CDR1 SGHNT and CDR2 YYREEE (reference sequence). The CDR3 here is CASTRPGQGYGYTF. CDR3 DNA sequence: TGTGCCAGCACTCGGCCGGGACAGGGGTATGGCTACACCTTC.

This clonotype was seen a handful of times. The V and J genes are TRBV7-8 and TRBJ2-3; TRBD1 agrees at 7 bases. J was trimmed by 0 bases and V by 4 bases; bases with no gene match: 13. Germline CDR1 is SGHVS and CDR2 is FQNEAQ. The CDR3 is 18 residues long. As DNA, the CDR3 is TGTGCCAGCAGCTGGTCGGGGACAGCTAGTGCTAGCACAGATACGCAGTATTTT. Translated: CASSWSGTASASTDTQYF.

This clonotype was picked up a small number of times. The chain combines TRBV18 with TRBJ2-3; D unresolved. This CDR3 spans 14 amino acids. Per the germline V gene, CDR1 is KGHSH and CDR2 is LQKENI. Between the trimmed V and J ends, which lost 0 bases and 4 bases, there was a span of 8 bases. The CDR3 protein is CASSPPADPDTQYF. The CDR3 DNA sequence: TGTGCCAGCTCACCACCGGCAGATCCAGATACGCAGTATTTT.

This clonotype was detected only a few times. This chain links TRBV7-6 with TRBJ1-6; a weak D match, TRBD1 (5 bases). V lost 7 bases to trimming and J lost 6 bases, with 16 bases between them. In germline, CDR1 is SGHVS, CDR2 FNYEAQ. This CDR3 contains 15 residues. CDR3 nucleotide sequence: TGTGCCAGCACGGAGGCAGGGAATTTTAATTCACCCCTCCACTTT. Its protein product is CASTEAGNFNSPLHF. Supplemented by reference TRBV7-6 and TRBJ1-6, the full variable domain reads GAGVSQSPRYKVTKRGQDVALRCDPISGHVSLYWYRQALGQGPEFLTYFNYEAQQDKSGLPNDRFSAERPEGSISTLTIQRTEQRDSAMYRCASTEAGNFNSPLHFGNGTRLTVT.

The chain carries TRBV10-2 and TRBJ2-7; TRBD2 matches 7 bases. The junction had 9 bases not matched to a gene; V was cut back by 5 bases and J by 5 bases. This CDR3 comprises 14 residues. Germline V gene sequence: CDR1 WSHSY, CDR2 SAAADI. The CDR3 loop reads CASSFETGGHEQYF. DNA for the CDR3: TGCGCCAGCAGTTTTGAGACGGGAGGCCACGAGCAGTACTTC.

This chain links TRBV20-1 with TRBJ1-4, with TRBD1 as a possible D gene (5 bases). Looked up from germline, CDR1 is DFQATT and CDR2 is SNEGSKA (reference sequence). V gave up 2 bases and J gave up 0 bases, with 28 bases separating them. The CDR3 is 21 residues long. CDR3 in amino acids: CSARNPLARTTERATNEKLFF. CDR3 bases: TGCAGTGCTAGAAACCCCCTCGCCCGGACAACAGAGCGTGCAACTAATGAAAAACTGTTTTTT.

The V call is TRBV11-2, the J call TRBJ2-2, with 8 bases matching TRBD1. The trim removed 5 bases at V and 5 bases at J, leaving 4 bases unmatched. The V gene's germline CDR1 is SGHAT and CDR2 FQNNGV. The CDR3 spans 14 residues. DNA of the CDR3: TGTGCCAGCAGCACCGACAGGGGAACCGGGGAGCTGTTTTTT. This codes for CASSTDRGTGELFF.

J is TRBJ2-3 and V is TRBV18; D uncertain. This CDR3 spans 17 amino acids. Trimming cost V 3 bases and J 1 base, with 17 bases left between them. The germline V gene encodes CDR1 KGHSH and CDR2 LQKENI. The CDR3 protein is CASSPTVGLGGTDTQYF. For the CDR3, the DNA is TGTGCCAGCTCACCGACGGTCGGGCTAGGCGGCACAGATACGCAGTATTTT.